These T cell receptor beta chains were read from a single sample in a study of T cell responses to AZD1222 COVID-19 vaccine. Profiling relied on immunoSEQ multiplex PCR, and the TCRdb table lists in-frame clones only, not all of them. The sample gives approximately 83,000 clones, 75% to 95% of which show up once; 4.5% is in the top ten. Sequenced here: peripheral blood, sampled on day 0 of MenACWY control vaccination. The source is an adult in good health. CDR3s include the opening cysteine and the closing phenylalanine or tryptophan. The D gene is left open where the match is weak. The size of a clone is reported for some rows only, either as once, few or many, or as a class for expanded clones.

J gene | V gene | D gene | clone size | CDR3 DNA | CDR3 protein
TRBJ2-2 | TRBV5-8 | - | - | TGTGCCAGCAGGCCATCTGGACAATTTCCCGGGGAGCTGTTTTTT | CASRPSGQFPGELFF
TRBJ2-1 | TRBV21-1 | - | - | TGTGCCTCGACTAGTGTTGACAATGAGCAGTTCTTC | CASTSVDNEQFF
TRBJ2-2 | TRBV4-3 | - | - | TGCGCCAGCAGCCTACAGGGTCCGGGGGAGCTGTTTTTT | CASSLQGPGELFF
TRBJ2-5 | TRBV7-2 | - | - | TGTGCCAGCAGCTTAGATCGTGGCAGGGTACAAGAGACCCAGTACTTC | CASSLDRGRVQETQYF
TRBJ2-5 | TRBV6-5 | - | - | TGTGCCAGCAGTCCTCGGGACCCCCAAGAGACCCAGTACTTC | CASSPRDPQETQYF
TRBJ1-2 | TRBV13 | - | few | TGTGCCAGCAGCCTGGAGGGGAGGGATGGCTACACCTTC | CASSLEGRDGYTF
TRBJ2-3 | TRBV10-3 | - | - | TGTGCCATCAGTGAGATGTGGCAAGATACGCAGTATTTT | CAISEMWQDTQYF
TRBJ1-5 | TRBV12-3/TRBV12-4 | - | - | TGTGCCAGCAGTTTGGGAGATCAGCCCCAGCATTTT | CASSLGDQPQHF
TRBJ2-5 | TRBV7-2 | - | once | TGTGCCAGCAGCTTAGGACAGGCGGAAGAGACCCAGTACTTC | CASSLGQAEETQYF
TRBJ1-5 | TRBV27 | TRBD1 | - | TGTGCCAGCAGTCTGACAGGGGATCAGCCCCAGCATTTT | CASSLTGDQPQHF
TRBJ1-2 | TRBV14 | - | - | TGTGCCAGCAGCCACGGCGGAAGCTATGGCTACACCTTC | CASSHGGSYGYTF
TRBJ2-4 | TRBV5-1 | - | - | TGCGCCAGCAGCTTGTCCACCTCAGCCAAAAACATTCAGTACTTC | CASSLSTSAKNIQYF
TRBJ2-3 | TRBV2 | - | - | TGTGCCAGCAGTGTTCAGAGGACGTTTTCAGATACGCAGTATTTT | CASSVQRTFSDTQYF
TRBJ2-3 | TRBV7-9 | - | - | TGTGCCAGCAGCTTAGCCCAGGCGGGTTACACAGATACGCAGTATTTT | CASSLAQAGYTDTQYF
TRBJ1-5 | TRBV10-3 | TRBD1 | - | TGTGCCATCAGCCCGACAGGGCCCCAGAGCAATCAGCCCCAGCATTTT | CAISPTGPQSNQPQHF
TRBJ1-1 | TRBV29-1 | - | - | TGCAGCCTCCGAGGGGGGGAGGTGAACACTGAAGCTTTCTTT | CSLRGGEVNTEAFF
TRBJ2-1 | TRBV11-2 | - | - | TGTGCCAGCAGCCCCATCCCAGGTGAGCAGTTCTTC | CASSPIPGEQFF
TRBJ1-1 | TRBV28 | TRBD1 | - | TGTGCCAGCCCAGGACAGGGAGACACTGAAGCTTTCTTT | CASPGQGDTEAFF
TRBJ1-2 | TRBV2 | - | - | TGTGCCAGCAGTGAAACCCAAGGTGTCTATGGCTACACCTTC | CASSETQGVYGYTF
TRBJ1-1 | TRBV3-1/TRBV3-2 | - | - | TGTGCCAGCAGCCAAGATCGGGTGGGGAAAGCTTTCTTT | CASSQDRVGKAFF
TRBJ2-7 | TRBV29-1 | - | - | TGCAGCGGCACGGTATCGAGCGAGCAGTACTTC | CSGTVSSEQYF
TRBJ2-7 | TRBV30 | TRBD1 | - | TGTGCCTGGAGTGCGACAGGGTTGGAGGACGAGCAGTACTTC | CAWSATGLEDEQYF
TRBJ2-1 | TRBV7-3 | - | many | TGTGCCAGCAGCCACACGGGCTCCGAGGATGAGCAGTTCTTC | CASSHTGSEDEQFF
TRBJ2-7 | TRBV7-2 | TRBD1 | - | TGTGCCAGCAGTCTAGGACAGGGGGACCGGGTGCAGTACTTC | CASSLGQGDRVQYF
TRBJ2-1 | TRBV27 | - | - | TGTGCCAGCAGCCCCATTGCCTGGGGGGGGGCCAATGAGCAGTTCTTC | CASSPIAWGGANEQFF
TRBJ2-5 | TRBV7-9 | - | - | TGTGCCAGCCAGTTAGCCGAGACCCAGTACTTC | CASQLAETQYF
TRBJ1-6 | TRBV10-1 | TRBD1 | - | TGCGCCAGCAGTGAGGGGACAGGGCTTTCACCCCTCCACTTT | CASSEGTGLSPLHF
TRBJ1-5 | TRBV5-4 | TRBD1 | once | TGTGCCAGCAGCTCGGACAGGGGTAATCAGCCCCAGCATTTT | CASSSDRGNQPQHF
TRBJ1-1 | TRBV5-1 | - | - | TGCGCCAGCAGCTTGGGAACGGCTTTCTTCACTGAAGCTTTCTTT | CASSLGTAFFTEAFF
TRBJ1-2 | TRBV2 | - | - | TGTGCCAGCATTGGCCTATATGGTGGCTACACCTTC | CASIGLYGGYTF
TRBJ1-6 | TRBV7-2 | - | - | TGTGCCAGCAGGGAACAGGAGAATTCACCCCTCCACTTT | CASREQENSPLHF
TRBJ2-1 | TRBV20-1 | - | - | TGCAGTGCCATGCAGGATGCTGAGCAGTTCTTC | CSAMQDAEQFF
TRBJ2-1 | TRBV10-2 | TRBD2 | - | TGCGCCAGCAGCACGCTGTATGGCGGGAGTTTGGACAATGAGCAGTTCTTC | CASSTLYGGSLDNEQFF
TRBJ2-2 | TRBV28 | - | - | TGTGCCAGCAGTTTTAGTAGTCTGCACGGGGAGCTGTTTTTT | CASSFSSLHGELFF
TRBJ2-3 | TRBV5-1 | TRBD2 | - | TGCGCCAGCAGCTTACCGGGACTAGCGACAGATACGCAGTATTTT | CASSLPGLATDTQYF
TRBJ2-7 | TRBV27 | TRBD2 | - | TGTGCCAGCAGTTCTACCCCCGGGGGGAGCAGCGACGAGCAGTACTTC | CASSSTPGGSSDEQYF
TRBJ1-1 | TRBV14 | - | once | TGTGCCAGCAGCCCGAGGAGAGGGTGGGACACTGAAGCTTTCTTT | CASSPRRGWDTEAFF
TRBJ2-5 | TRBV6-5 | - | - | TGTGCCAGCATGGCAGGGGTTCAAGAGACCCAGTACTTC | CASMAGVQETQYF
TRBJ2-7 | TRBV6-5 | TRBD2 | - | TGTGCCAGCAGTCCCGGGACTAGCGGGGGCTACGAGCAGTACTTC | CASSPGTSGGYEQYF
TRBJ2-3 | TRBV2 | - | - | TGTGCCAGCAGTGAAGGCGCCGGTTCTACGCAGTATTTT | CASSEGAGSTQYF
TRBJ1-4 | TRBV27 | TRBD1 | - | TGTGCCAGCGCAGCAAGTAGACCGGGACAGGGAGGTGAAAAACTGTTTTTT | CASAASRPGQGGEKLFF
TRBJ2-1 | TRBV28 | TRBD2 | - | TGTGCCAGCAGTCCGGGACTAGCCAATGAGCAGTTCTTC | CASSPGLANEQFF
TRBJ2-1 | TRBV10-3 | - | - | TGTGCCATCAGTGAGTCGAGTTTGACCGACAATGAGCAGTTCTTC | CAISESSLTDNEQFF
TRBJ1-5 | TRBV30 | - | - | TGTGCCTGGAGTGCTACAGGGATTCAGCCCCAGCATTTT | CAWSATGIQPQHF
TRBJ1-1 | TRBV2 | - | - | TGTGCCAGCAATGGCGGCTCGGGTGAAGCTTTCTTT | CASNGGSGEAFF
TRBJ1-1 | TRBV4-3 | TRBD1 | - | TGCGCCAGCAGCCAAGGGGAGACAGGGAGCACTGAAGCTTTCTTT | CASSQGETGSTEAFF
TRBJ2-1 | TRBV19 | TRBD1 | - | TGTGCCAGTAGTACAGCAGGGACAGGGGGCCGAAATGAGCAGTTCTTC | CASSTAGTGGRNEQFF
TRBJ2-5 | TRBV6-2/TRBV6-3 | TRBD2 | once | TGTGCCAGCAGTCCAATCGGGGGGACGGAGACCCAGTACTTC | CASSPIGGTETQYF
TRBJ1-2 | TRBV11-2 | - | few | TGTGCCAGCAGCCCCGGACAAGACTATGGCTACACCTTC | CASSPGQDYGYTF
TRBJ2-3 | TRBV10-3 | - | once | TGTGCCACCACCCCGGGGCGAGCAGATACGCAGTATTTT | CATTPGRADTQYF
TRBJ1-5 | TRBV3-1/TRBV3-2 | - | - | TGTGCCAGCAGCCCCCGAGGAGGGCCGCCCCAGCATTTT | CASSPRGGPPQHF